This TCR beta chain originates from a study of T cell repertoires in cytomegalovirus infection. Across the whole study: CMV infection plus the matching HLA type was flagged by public TCR beta signatures.

The V end lost 6 bases, the J end lost 6 bases, and 18 bases lay between the germline ends. The CDR3 covers 15 residues. General study points: HLA-C-restricted TCR beta clonotypes specific for CMV led the ex vivo response.

TCRdb re-analysed the reads in MiXCR, keeping a single row per CDR3 protein. In the table there are fewer than 700,000 distinct CDR3 sequences, roughly a quarter of which are singletons. This clonotype was observed a handful of times. Its antigen is undetermined. The sample taken for sequencing was CD8+ T cells from PBMCs. V is TRBV12-3 or TRBV12-4 and J is TRBJ2-1; D perhaps matches TRBD2 (5 bases). This clonotype was obtained from a human donor in good health (CMV status not recorded). Some clones in this sample may be carry-over from other donors' samples. The CDR3 DNA reads TGTGCCAGCAGCCCTAGGGAGAGAGGTCGCAATGAGCAGTTCTTC. It yields the protein CASSPRERGRNEQFF.